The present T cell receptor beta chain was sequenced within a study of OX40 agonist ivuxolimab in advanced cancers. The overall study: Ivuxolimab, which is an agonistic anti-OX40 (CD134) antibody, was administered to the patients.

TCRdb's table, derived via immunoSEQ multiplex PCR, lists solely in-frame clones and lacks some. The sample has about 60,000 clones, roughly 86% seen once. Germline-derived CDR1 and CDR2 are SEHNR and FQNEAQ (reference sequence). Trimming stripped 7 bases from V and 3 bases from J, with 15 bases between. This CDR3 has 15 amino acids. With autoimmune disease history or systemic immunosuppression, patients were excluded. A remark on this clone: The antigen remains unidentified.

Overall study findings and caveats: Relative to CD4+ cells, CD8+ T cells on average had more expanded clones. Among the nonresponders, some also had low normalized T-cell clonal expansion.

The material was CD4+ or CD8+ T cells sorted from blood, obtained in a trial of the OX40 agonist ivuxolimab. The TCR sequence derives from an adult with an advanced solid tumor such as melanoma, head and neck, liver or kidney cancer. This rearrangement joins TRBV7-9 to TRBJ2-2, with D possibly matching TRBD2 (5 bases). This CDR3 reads CASTYGGEYTGELFF. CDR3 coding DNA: TGTGCCAGCACCTACGGTGGGGAGTACACCGGGGAGCTGTTTTTT.